Listed here are 27 T cell receptor beta chains from one sample, sequenced in a study of regulatory T cells in long-lasting Graves disease. Time point denoted: newly diagnosed GD, antithyroid drugs for less than 3 months. Following extraction of RNA from PBMCs, that RNA was used to make the TCR library. Arm-PCR with iRepertoire HTBI primers amplified the CDR3 regions for these TCR beta libraries. One entry per CDR3 protein results from TCRdb running MiXCR on the multiplex PCR reads. Here the sample spans hundreds of thousands of distinct CDR3 sequences, less than 20% being singletons. In addition, the sample was reused for a study of T cells in Graves' hyperthyroidism and ophthalmopathy.

The starting material was peripheral blood mononuclear cells (PBMCs), obtained at new diagnosis, from a patient treated with antithyroid drugs. These receptors all stem from a young woman with Graves disease.

This clonotype was seen many times. The junction departs from germline at one end; a sequencing error may be responsible. The chain couples TRBV7-9 to TRBJ2-3; D might be TRBD2 (7 bases). The V gene's germline CDR1 is SEHNR and CDR2 FQNEAQ (reference sequence). The CDR3 runs to 15 residues. CDR3 region: CASSLRGGSTDTQYF. The CDR3 DNA is TGCGCCAGCAGCTTGCGCGGGGGCTCCACAGATACGCAGTATTTT.

This clonotype was counted a single time. The chain joins TRBV30 to TRBJ2-1; 13 bases map to TRBD2. CDR3 length: 17 residues. Germline CDR1 is GTSNPN and CDR2 is SVGIG (reference sequence). The junction had 18 bases not matched to a gene; V was cut back by 0 bases and J by 16 bases. For the CDR3, the DNA is TGTGCCTGGAGTGTACTAGCGGGAGGGTCTACCGCTAAACCCCAATTCTTC. This gives the protein CAWSVLAGGSTAKPQFF.

This clonotype was observed many times. This chain links TRBV5-4 with TRBJ1-1; the D gene is possibly TRBD1 (5 bases). The CDR3 covers 14 residues. Germline values: CDR1 SGHNT, CDR2 YYREEE (reference sequence). V lost 3 bases, J lost 1 base, and 10 bases lay in between. The CDR3 loop is CASSSGRKNTEAFF. The DNA of the CDR3 is TGTGCCAGCAGCTCGGGACGCAAGAACACTGAAGCTTTCTTT.

This clonotype was detected ten times or more. V gene TRBV28 combines with J gene TRBJ2-5, with 8 bases aligning to TRBD1. The CDR3 length is 14 residues. CDR1 is MDHEN and CDR2 is SYDVKM in the germline V gene. The junction had 11 bases not matched to a gene; V was cut back by 8 bases and J by 6 bases. The CDR3 nucleotides are TGTGCCAGCGAGTACCGGACAGGGCGAAAGACCCAGTACTTC. Amino acids: CASEYRTGRKTQYF.

At least ten counts were recorded for this clonotype. This chain joins TRBV6-1 and TRBJ1-1; a weak D match, TRBD1 (5 bases). The CDR3 is 12 amino acids. V gave up 2 bases and J gave up 9 bases, with 10 bases separating them. The V gene's germline CDR1 is MNHNS and CDR2 SASEGT. DNA for the CDR3: TGTGCCAGCAGTGAATCTCCGGGGCAAGCTTTCTTT. Translating it yields CASSESPGQAFF.

This clonotype was recorded many times. The rearrangement joins TRBV24-1 to TRBJ1-4; D perhaps matches TRBD1 (5 bases). V lost 3 bases, J lost 7 bases, and 11 bases lay in between. Germline loops: CDR1 KGHDR, CDR2 SFDVKD. This CDR3 is 14 amino acids long. The CDR3 spells CATSDTREGEKLFF. For the CDR3, the DNA is TGTGCCACCAGTGATACCAGGGAGGGTGAAAAACTGTTTTTT.

The chain carries TRBV9 and TRBJ2-1; 9 nucleotides line up with TRBD2. This CDR3 is 15 amino acids long. J gave up 6 bases and V 0 bases, and 4 bases lay outside the gene matches. Germline CDR1 and CDR2: SGDLS and YYNGEE. CDR3 loop: CASSVAQTSGNEQFF. CDR3 sequence (DNA): TGTGCCAGCAGCGTAGCTCAGACTAGCGGCAATGAGCAGTTCTTC.

The gene calls are TRBV12-3 or TRBV12-4 and TRBJ1-1; no clear D gene. The V end was cut by 7 bases, the J end by 1 base, with 10 bases between. The CDR3 is made up of 13 amino acids. CDR3 sequence: CASTPSQNTEAFF. In DNA form, the CDR3 reads TGTGCCAGCACACCAAGCCAGAACACTGAAGCTTTCTTT.

This chain links TRBV3-1 with TRBJ2-7; 8 bases agree with TRBD2. With 1 base clipped from V and 3 bases from J, the junction kept 5 bases outside the gene matches. The germline V gene has CDR1 LGHDT and CDR2 YNNKEL (reference sequence). This CDR3 contains 15 residues. For the CDR3, the DNA is TGTGCCAGCAGCCAAGGACCTAGCGGGTTCTACGAGCAGTACTTC. Encoded protein: CASSQGPSGFYEQYF.

This clonotype was counted at least ten times. The rearrangement links TRBV29-1 to TRBJ1-2; D is unclear. Germline V gives CDR1 SQVTM, CDR2 ANQGSEA. The CDR3 loop spans 12 amino acids. Trimming pared 6 bases from V and 1 base from J, leaving 9 bases between. Written as DNA, the CDR3 is TGCAGCGTCGATCGGGGTAACTATGGCTACACCTTC. It translates to CSVDRGNYGYTF.

For the CDR3, the DNA is TGCGCCAGCAGCTTGGGGGATACCACAGATACGCAGTATTTT. This gives the protein CASSLGDTTDTQYF. V usage is TRBV5-1 and J usage is TRBJ2-3; D not certain. Trimming took off 0 bases at V and 2 bases at J, with 7 bases between the two ends. There are 14 residues in the CDR3. The germline gives CDR1 SGHRS, CDR2 YFSETQ.

With respect to this clonotype: No DNA is shown, since the ends of the CDR3 on it are uncertain; the CDR3 is the one TCRdb lists. The chain couples TRBV7-9 to TRBJ2-1; TRBD1 is the table's D call and was not checked against the DNA. Germline V CDR1 and CDR2: SEHNR, FQNEAQ (reference sequence). Including both end residues, the CDR3 is 14 amino acids long. The CDR3 sequence: CASSLVAGGNERFF.

The table lists this clonotype with many counts. This rearrangement joins TRBV6-2 or TRBV6-3 to TRBJ1-1; D is perhaps TRBD1 (5 bases). This CDR3 contains 14 residues. Trimming removed 5 bases at V and 4 bases at J, with 14 bases between. Germline-derived CDR1 and CDR2 are MNHEY and SVGEGT. The CDR3 spells CASSMMGVVTEAFF. Here the CDR3 DNA reads TGTGCCAGCAGTATGATGGGGGTAGTCACTGAAGCTTTCTTT.

This clonotype was seen at least ten times. J is TRBJ2-6 and V is TRBV6-1, with D unclear. The CDR3 has 15 amino acids. Trimming stripped 6 bases from V and 0 bases from J, with 9 bases between. Germline V CDR1 and CDR2: MNHNS, SASEGT. The CDR3 DNA reads TGTGCCAGCAGCAGGAGTCTCTCTGGGGCCAACGTCCTGACTTTC. The encoded protein is CASSRSLSGANVLTF.

This clonotype occurred many times. The chain uses TRBV2 and TRBJ1-2, with D maybe TRBD1 (5 bases). V lost 7 bases, J lost 1 base, and 13 bases lay in between. Germline lookup yields CDR1 SNHLY and CDR2 FYNNEI. This CDR3 comprises 14 residues. CDR3 loop: CASKGTNVNYGYTF. The CDR3 nucleotides read TGTGCCAGCAAAGGGACGAATGTTAACTATGGCTACACCTTC.

This clonotype was recorded many times. In DNA, the CDR3 is TGTGCCAGCACCGGGTCCAGCAACGAGCAGTACTTC. This codes for CASTGSSNEQYF. This chain uses TRBV28 with TRBJ2-7; D ambiguous. Deletions cut 7 bases from V and 5 bases from J, with 12 bases between. Germline loops: CDR1 MDHEN, CDR2 SYDVKM. CDR3 size: 12 residues. Combining the CDR3 with reference TRBV28 and TRBJ2-7 gives the whole variable domain DVKVTQSSRYLVKRTGEKVFLECVQDMDHENMFWYRQDPGLGLRLIYFSYDVKMKEKGDIPEGYSVSREKKERFSLILESASTNQTSMYLCASTGSSNEQYFGPGTRLTVT.

This clonotype showed up just a few times. Given the absence of the conserved phenylalanine or tryptophan at the CDR3 end, a read error is likely. The V gene is TRBV15, the J gene TRBJ1-5, with TRBD1 matching over 7 bases. CDR3 length equals 14 residues. The germline V gene encodes CDR1 LNHNV and CDR2 YYDKDF (reference sequence). With 0 bases clipped from V and 6 bases from J, the junction kept 2 bases outside the gene matches. The CDR3 bases are TGTGCCACCAGCAGAGATCAGGGGGTTCAGCCCCAGCATTCT. Translation gives CATSRDQGVQPQHS.

This chain connects TRBV6-1 to TRBJ1-1, with TRBD1 matching 7 bases. J was trimmed by 0 bases and V by 6 bases; bases with no gene match: 10. The length of the CDR3 is 16 residues. Germline V CDR1 and CDR2: MNHNS, SASEGT. The CDR3 sequence is CASSPDRRRLNTEAFF. CDR3 coding DNA: TGTGCCAGCAGCCCGGACAGGAGACGATTGAACACTGAAGCTTTCTTT.

This rearrangement joins TRBV5-6 to TRBJ2-3, with 13 positions matching TRBD2. V trimming: 4 bases; J trimming: 3 bases; junction bases outside the gene matches: 8. This CDR3 has 17 amino acids. CDR1 is SGHDT, CDR2 YYEEEE, per germline. The CDR3 reads CASSPGLAGVPTDTQYF. Here the CDR3 DNA reads TGTGCCAGCAGCCCTGGACTAGCGGGAGTACCGACAGATACGCAGTATTTT. The variable domain in full, completed from reference TRBV5-6 and TRBJ2-3, reads DAGVTQSPTHLIKTRGQQVTLRCSPKSGHDTVSWYQQALGQGPQFIFQYYEEEERQRGNFPDRFSGHQFPNYSSELNVNALLLGDSALYLCASSPGLAGVPTDTQYFGPGTRLTVL.

The V call is TRBV6-5, the J call TRBJ1-2; D is possibly TRBD1 (5 bases). Germline assignment: CDR1 MNHEY and CDR2 SVGAGI. The ends were cut back, 2 bases at V and 2 bases at J, with 15 bases in the middle. CDR3 length: 16 amino acids. The CDR3 is CASSYEVGTANYGYTF. CDR3 DNA: TGTGCCAGCAGTTACGAAGTTGGGACCGCGAACTATGGCTACACCTTC.

V and J are TRBV6-2 or TRBV6-3 and TRBJ1-2, with TRBD1 matching over 7 bases. CDR3 length equals 14 residues. Trimming at V came to 6 bases and at J to 5 bases, leaving 9 bases not matched to a gene. Germline CDR1 reads MNHEY; CDR2 reads SVGEGT. In DNA, the CDR3 is TGTGCCAGCAGACCCCCGGGACAGCTTTATGGCTACACCTTC. Translating it yields CASRPPGQLYGYTF.

This clonotype was recorded a few times. The chain recombines TRBV11-2 with TRBJ1-2; D possibly corresponds to TRBD1 (6 bases). Trimming took off 4 bases at V and 5 bases at J, with 14 bases between the two ends. The CDR3 spans 14 residues. Germline loops: CDR1 SGHAT, CDR2 FQNNGV. CDR3 protein: CASSSQGIRYGYTF. The CDR3 DNA reads as TGTGCCAGCAGCTCACAGGGTATTAGATATGGCTACACCTTC.

This clonotype was found many times. The chain uses TRBV11-2 and TRBJ2-3; a possible D gene is TRBD1 (5 bases). V gave up 5 bases and J gave up 0 bases, with 12 bases separating them. The CDR3 extends over 15 amino acids. Germline CDR1 is SGHAT and CDR2 is FQNNGV. The CDR3 is CASSRGGSSTDTQYF. The CDR3, as DNA: TGTGCCAGCAGCAGGGGCGGCTCTAGCACAGATACGCAGTATTTT.

This clonotype came up a few times. This chain uses TRBV28 with TRBJ1-5, with 8 bases identical to TRBD1. There are 14 residues in the CDR3. V shed 4 bases, J shed 7 bases, and the junction held 6 bases outside the gene matches. Germline V gives CDR1 MDHEN, CDR2 SYDVKM. The CDR3 sequence: CASSSGGVRQPQHF. The CDR3 nucleotides are TGTGCCAGCAGTTCAGGGGGCGTCCGGCAGCCCCAGCATTTT. The full variable domain, rest sourced from reference TRBV28 and TRBJ1-5, is DVKVTQSSRYLVKRTGEKVFLECVQDMDHENMFWYRQDPGLGLRLIYFSYDVKMKEKGDIPEGYSVSREKKERFSLILESASTNQTSMYLCASSSGGVRQPQHFGDGTRLSIL.

This chain uses TRBV5-6 with TRBJ1-5, with 10 bases fitting TRBD1. J gave up 4 bases and V 3 bases, and 10 bases lay outside the gene matches. CDR1 SGHDT and CDR2 YYEEEE come from the germline V gene. This CDR3 has 17 amino acids. The CDR3 DNA sequence: TGTGCCAGCAGCTCCCGGACAGGGGGAAGTTGGAATCAGCCCCAGCATTTT. This codes for CASSSRTGGSWNQPQHF.

The chain is built from TRBV11-2 and TRBJ1-4; D may be TRBD1 (6 bases). The CDR3 contains 16 residues. The germline V gene encodes CDR1 SGHAT and CDR2 FQNNGV. Trimming cost V 3 bases and J 5 bases, with 16 bases left between them. The CDR3 here is CASSFEGGRNNEKLFF. In DNA, the CDR3 is TGTGCCAGCAGCTTTGAAGGGGGACGGAACAATGAAAAACTGTTTTTT.

In this sample, this clonotype turned up many times. This chain uses TRBV29-1 with TRBJ2-3; 10 positions match TRBD1. The V segment lost 1 base and the J segment 1 base; nucleotides outside the gene matches: 8. Per the germline V gene, CDR1 is SQVTM and CDR2 is ANQGSEA. This CDR3 has 17 amino acids. CDR3 in amino acids: CSVEAGTGVSGTDTQYF. In DNA, the CDR3 is TGCAGCGTTGAAGCCGGGACAGGGGTTTCCGGCACAGATACGCAGTATTTT.